This record looks at one TCR beta chain sequence and its context. The table came from immunoSEQ multiplex PCR; TCRdb's copy has only in-frame clones and leaves some out. In the table there are roughly 120,000 clones, approximately 89% of which are singletons. The data belong to a study of blood T cell repertoires in COVID-19. This receptor was identified in a man aged 35 to 55 with acute or convalescent COVID-19. Input material: peripheral blood.

The CDR3 protein is CASSEFSQGRSSGNTIYF. The CDR3 nucleotides read TGTGCCAGCAGTGAATTCTCCCAGGGTCGGAGCTCTGGAAACACCATATATTTT. V is TRBV6-1 and J is TRBJ1-3; TRBD1 might be the D (5 bases). In germline, CDR1 is MNHNS, CDR2 SASEGT. Trimming removed 2 bases from V and 0 bases from J, with 17 bases in between. The length of the CDR3 is 18 residues.